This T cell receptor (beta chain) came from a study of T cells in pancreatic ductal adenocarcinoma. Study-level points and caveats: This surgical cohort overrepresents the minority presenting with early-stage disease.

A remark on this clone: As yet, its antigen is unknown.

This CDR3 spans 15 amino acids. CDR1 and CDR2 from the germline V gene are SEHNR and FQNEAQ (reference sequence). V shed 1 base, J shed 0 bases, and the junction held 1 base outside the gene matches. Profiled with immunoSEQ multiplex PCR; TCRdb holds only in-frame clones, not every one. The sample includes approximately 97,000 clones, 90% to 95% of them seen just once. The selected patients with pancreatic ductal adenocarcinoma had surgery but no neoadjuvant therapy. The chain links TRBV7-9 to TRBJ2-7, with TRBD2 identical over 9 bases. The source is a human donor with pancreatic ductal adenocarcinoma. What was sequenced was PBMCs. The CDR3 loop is CASSLVAGDSYEQYF. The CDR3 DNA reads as TGTGCCAGCAGCTTAGTAGCGGGAGACTCCTACGAGCAGTACTTC.